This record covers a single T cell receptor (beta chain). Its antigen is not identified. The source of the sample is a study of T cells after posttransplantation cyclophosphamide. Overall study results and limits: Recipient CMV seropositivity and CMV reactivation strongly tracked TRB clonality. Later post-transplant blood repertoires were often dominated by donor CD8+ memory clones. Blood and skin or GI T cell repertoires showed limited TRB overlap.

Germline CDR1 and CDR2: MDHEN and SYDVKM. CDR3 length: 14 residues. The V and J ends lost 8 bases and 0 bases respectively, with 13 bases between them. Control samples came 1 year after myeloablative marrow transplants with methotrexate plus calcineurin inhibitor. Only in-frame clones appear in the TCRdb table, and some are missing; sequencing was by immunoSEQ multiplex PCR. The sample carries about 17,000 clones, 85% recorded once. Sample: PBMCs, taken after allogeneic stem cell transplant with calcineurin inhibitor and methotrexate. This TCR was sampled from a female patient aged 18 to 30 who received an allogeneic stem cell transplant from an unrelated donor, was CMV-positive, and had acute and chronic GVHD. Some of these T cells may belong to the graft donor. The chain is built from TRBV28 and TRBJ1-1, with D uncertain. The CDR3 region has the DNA TGTGCCAGCCGGGAGGGCCTAATGAACACTGAAGCTTTCTTT. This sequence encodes CASREGLMNTEAFF.